This is a list of T cell receptor beta chains from one sample in a study of T cell repertoires in cytomegalovirus infection. Their specific antigens are unknown. MiXCR, applied by TCRdb to the reads, yields one record per CDR3 protein. Here the sample spans just under 500,000 distinct CDR3 sequences, roughly a third being singletons. The material was cultured PBMCs, obtained from culture after CMV antigen stimulation. The receptors were sampled from a human donor in good health (CMV status not recorded). Some clones in this sample may be carry-over from other donors' samples. CDR3s include the opening cysteine and the closing phenylalanine or tryptophan. Only part of the rows carry a size: once, few, many, or a class if the clone is expanded.

V gene,clone size,J gene,CDR3 protein
TRBV15,-,TRBJ2-5,CATSRATNIGRETQYF
TRBV6-1,-,TRBJ2-4,CASRQAGGNIQYF
TRBV30,-,TRBJ2-7,CAYRQGFFYEQYF
TRBV11-2,-,TRBJ2-5,CASSWTRGVGETQYF
TRBV5-4,-,TRBJ2-5,CASSLALAGGGETQYF
TRBV11-2,few,TRBJ2-1,CASSLGPGRSYNEQFF
TRBV6-5,-,TRBJ1-5,CASSGTGRQPQHF
TRBV9,-,TRBJ2-7,CASSVGGHFTYEQYF
TRBV19,few,TRBJ1-1,CASTSWGGLNTEAFF
TRBV7-2,-,TRBJ2-1,CASSLPQVTQFF
TRBV7-2,few,TRBJ1-4,CASSSESTTPNEKLFF
TRBV4-1,-,TRBJ1-1,CASSQDLTVEAFF
TRBV12-3/TRBV12-4,many,TRBJ2-1,CASSLGLAGVVEQFF
TRBV28,-,TRBJ1-5,CASSSRPFVRQPQHF
TRBV6-1,-,TRBJ1-5,CASGVNQPQHF
TRBV2,-,TRBJ1-2,CASRTSAGRYGYTF
TRBV7-2,many,TRBJ2-5,CASSTNGGTETQYF
TRBV4-2,few,TRBJ1-1,CASSQVEGNTEAFF
TRBV19,few,TRBJ1-2,CASSIQSGYGYTF
TRBV12-3/TRBV12-4,-,TRBJ1-2,CASSRGQSYGYTF
TRBV19,-,TRBJ2-7,CASMPSAYPYEQYF
TRBV28,-,TRBJ1-1,CASSSPGEEIEAFF
TRBV7-8,-,TRBJ1-4,CASSNGPDNEKLFF
TRBV6-5,-,TRBJ1-1,CASSEWTGNTEAFF
TRBV7-9,-,TRBJ2-6,CASSFGLAGGSSGANVLTF
TRBV5-6,-,TRBJ1-1,CASSWKGMNTEAFF
TRBV7-2,many,TRBJ2-1,CASSAGLAGGQFF
TRBV7-8,-,TRBJ1-2,CASSLKDGSYTF
TRBV6-5,few,TRBJ1-5,CASRWSDNQPQHF
TRBV5-5,-,TRBJ1-6,CASSLARLRPLHF
TRBV6-6,-,TRBJ1-5,CASIYGDSNQPQHF
TRBV10-3,many,TRBJ2-1,CAISESWQDNEQFF
TRBV7-2,few,TRBJ1-2,CASSLPQGARYGYTF
TRBV27,-,TRBJ1-2,CASSFLKTAGGLSNYGYTF
TRBV12-3/TRBV12-4,-,TRBJ2-5,CASKRGTQETQYF
TRBV7-9,-,TRBJ2-2,CASSWVRPTGELFF
TRBV4-1,-,TRBJ1-5,CASSPPSGGQPQHF
TRBV28,few,TRBJ1-2,CASSSLGRGYTF
TRBV12-3/TRBV12-4,few,TRBJ2-2,CASRNYTGELFF
TRBV6-1,few,TRBJ2-1,CASPGTSKTYNEQFF
TRBV6-2/TRBV6-3,few,TRBJ2-7,CASSRTGLIRPEQYF
TRBV7-8,few,TRBJ1-2,CASSLATEAANGYTF
TRBV7-2,-,TRBJ2-5,CASSWQTGGQETQYF
TRBV6-1,many,TRBJ2-4,CASRGQTKNIQYF
TRBV6-2/TRBV6-3,-,TRBJ2-5,CASSASTVVYRVGTQYF